These T cell receptor beta chains were read from a single sample in a study of identifying expanded T cells in peripheral blood. TCRdb keeps only in-frame clones here, not all; method: immunoSEQ multiplex PCR. In the table there are about 90,000 clones, 70% to 90% of which are singletons. The specimen was blood. The origin of the receptors is a person between 18 and 75 years old in good health. CDR3s include the opening cysteine and the closing phenylalanine or tryptophan. Fields, in order: D gene, J gene, V gene, CDR3 protein, CDR3 DNA. The D gene is left open where the match is weak.

D gene: .
J gene: TRBJ1-2
V gene: TRBV6-1
CDR3 protein: CASSEGVWAGGYTF
CDR3 DNA: TGTGCCAGCAGTGAAGGGGTTTGGGCGGGGGGCTACACCTTC

D gene: .
J gene: TRBJ2-3
V gene: TRBV27
CDR3 protein: CASSPRGDTQYF
CDR3 DNA: TGTGCCAGCAGTCCCCGAGGGGATACGCAGTATTTT

D gene: .
J gene: TRBJ1-1
V gene: TRBV7-8
CDR3 protein: CASSLKLIVRTETNTEAFF
CDR3 DNA: TGTGCCAGCAGCTTAAAATTAATTGTCCGGACAGAGACAAACACTGAAGCTTTCTTT

D gene: .
J gene: TRBJ2-5
V gene: TRBV11-3
CDR3 protein: CASSPGWATETQYF
CDR3 DNA: TGTGCCAGCAGCCCAGGTTGGGCGACCGAGACCCAGTACTTC

D gene: TRBD2
J gene: TRBJ2-7
V gene: TRBV12-5
CDR3 protein: CASGGRDVGEQYF
CDR3 DNA: TGTGCTAGTGGCGGGAGGGACGTCGGGGAGCAGTACTTC

D gene: TRBD1
J gene: TRBJ2-3
V gene: TRBV13
CDR3 protein: CASSLKGQGSTDTRYF
CDR3 DNA: TGTGCCAGCAGCTTAAAGGGACAGGGATCCACAGATACGCGGTATTTT

D gene: .
J gene: TRBJ2-6
V gene: TRBV6-4
CDR3 protein: CASSVGGGANVLTF
CDR3 DNA: TGTGCCAGCAGTGTAGGAGGGGGGGCCAACGTCCTGACTTTC

D gene: TRBD1
J gene: TRBJ1-2
V gene: TRBV30
CDR3 protein: CACGTGGSGYGYTF
CDR3 DNA: TGTGCCTGCGGGACAGGGGGTTCTGGCTATGGCTACACCTTC

D gene: .
J gene: TRBJ1-1
V gene: TRBV5-5
CDR3 protein: CASSVPPGRTSEAFF
CDR3 DNA: TGTGCCAGCAGCGTACCTCCGGGCAGAACCTCTGAAGCTTTCTTT

D gene: TRBD1
J gene: TRBJ2-1
V gene: TRBV6-1
CDR3 protein: CASSERGGGQGGRLGLYNEQFF
CDR3 DNA: TGTGCCAGCAGTGAAAGGGGTGGCGGACAGGGTGGTCGGCTAGGCCTCTACAATGAGCAGTTCTTC

D gene: .
J gene: TRBJ2-5
V gene: TRBV9
CDR3 protein: CASSPGSPQETQYF
CDR3 DNA: TGTGCCAGCAGCCCGGGGTCCCCACAAGAGACCCAGTACTTC

D gene: TRBD2
J gene: TRBJ2-3
V gene: TRBV2
CDR3 protein: CASSPRTSRSTDTQYF
CDR3 DNA: TGTGCCAGCAGCCCGAGGACTAGCAGAAGCACAGATACGCAGTATTTT

D gene: .
J gene: TRBJ2-3
V gene: TRBV5-1
CDR3 protein: CASSLSADSTDTQYF
CDR3 DNA: TGCGCCAGCAGCTTGTCGGCAGACTCCACAGATACGCAGTATTTT

D gene: .
J gene: TRBJ2-7
V gene: TRBV4-2
CDR3 protein: CASSPQTGPTLYEQYF
CDR3 DNA: TGTGCCAGCAGCCCACAGACCGGGCCTACCCTCTACGAGCAGTACTTC

D gene: .
J gene: TRBJ1-1
V gene: TRBV30
CDR3 protein: CAWRWGGTEAFF
CDR3 DNA: TGTGCCTGGAGATGGGGAGGCACTGAAGCTTTCTTT